The T cell receptor (beta chain) described here comes from a study of vaccination and CD4 T cells after COVID-19. As for the study in general: With a range of 35 to 161, the median interval from diagnosis to drawing post-COVID samples was 100 to 110 days. At a median approximately 76 days (range 14 to 241) after dose two, post-vaccine samples were obtained.

Time point: late sampling 161 to 241 days after vaccination in a few convalescent patients. There are a few counts of this clonotype. Germline V gene sequence: CDR1 DFQATT, CDR2 SNEGSKA (reference sequence). Germline trimming cut 3 bases from V and 6 bases from J; bases unmatched to any gene: 5. The CDR3 spans 14 residues. A single record per CDR3 protein comes from TCRdb applying MiXCR to the PCR reads. The sample holds approximately 40,000 distinct CDR3 sequences, around 33% seen once. This chain connects TRBV20-1 to TRBJ2-2; 9 positions agree with TRBD2. The specimen was CD4+ T cells from blood, collected about 7 months after SARS-CoV-2 vaccination. The TCR comes from a human donor who had recovered from COVID-19. In DNA form, the CDR3 reads TGCAGTGCTAGCCCGGGACTAGCTTCCGGGGAGCTGTTTTTT. It is translated as CSASPGLASGELFF.